Detailed here is one TCR beta chain. The protocol was immunoSEQ multiplex PCR, while the TCRdb copy is restricted to in-frame clones and leaves out a portion. The sample includes tens of thousands of clones, roughly 84% seen only once; the top ten take more than 25%. Trimming took off 1 base at V and 6 bases at J, with 13 bases between the two ends. From germline, CDR1 is SEHNR and CDR2 FQNEAQ (reference sequence). The CDR3 sequence is 14 residues long. The sample originates from a study of OX40 agonist ivuxolimab in advanced cancers. The V and J genes are TRBV7-9 and TRBJ2-7; TRBD1 is a possible D gene (6 bases). Sequences were derived from CD4+ or CD8+ T cells sorted from blood, sampled in a trial of the OX40 agonist ivuxolimab. The TCR was taken from an adult with an advanced solid tumor such as melanoma, head and neck, liver or kidney cancer. The DNA for the CDR3 is TGTGCCAGCAGCTTAGGGGGTGTGGGGGCCGAGCAGTACTTC. This codes for CASSLGGVGAEQYF.